Below, one TCR beta chain is given with its context. The data originate from a study of T cells after yellow fever vaccination. The authors made TCR cDNA by 5'RACE template switching, adding a universal primer site and UMIs. TCRdb processed the 5' RACE reads anew with MiXCR; each CDR3 protein has one entry. The sample records 450,000 to 600,000 distinct CDR3 sequences, around an eighth being singletons. Germline CDR1 and CDR2: DFQATT and SNEGSKA (reference sequence). Germline trimming cut 1 base from V and 0 bases from J; bases unmatched to any gene: 6. The CDR3 sequence is 16 residues long. Sample: PBMCs, taken on the day of the yellow fever booster vaccination. This receptor was obtained from a man aged 25 to 40 who received the YFV17D yellow fever vaccine. V and J are TRBV20-1 and TRBJ2-1; 7 nucleotides agree with TRBD1. CDR3 coding DNA: TGCAGTGCTAGAGTGGGACAGCAGAGCTCCTACAATGAGCAGTTCTTC. Translated, it gives CSARVGQQSSYNEQFF.